One and the same sample provided the 21 T cell receptor beta chains below, sequenced in a study of T-cell memory formation after mild COVID-19. MiXCR, applied by TCRdb to the 5' RACE reads, yields one record per CDR3 protein. This table holds about 560,000 distinct CDR3 sequences, roughly 17% found once. Sequenced material: PBMCs or a T cell subset sorted from them (not recorded which). These receptors were taken from an adult woman who had mild COVID-19 (a few samples of this study predate the infection). Cell type and time point are not known.

The rearrangement joins TRBV7-9 to TRBJ1-2; 7 positions match TRBD1. The CDR3 is 15 residues long. V was pared by 5 bases and J by 0 bases, with 6 bases of the junction left unmatched. Germline V CDR1 and CDR2: SEHNR, FQNEAQ (reference sequence). The CDR3 DNA follows: TGTGCCAGCAGCGCCGCCGGGACAGCTAACTATGGCTACACCTTC. Translated, it gives CASSAAGTANYGYTF.

This clonotype appeared a few times. V usage is TRBV5-1 and J usage is TRBJ2-3; 7 bases align to TRBD1. The CDR3 extends over 15 amino acids. J gave up 3 bases and V 1 base, and 5 bases lay outside the gene matches. Germline V gene sequence: CDR1 SGHRS, CDR2 YFSETQ. The CDR3 sequence: CASSLKGAPTDTQYF. CDR3 nucleotide sequence: TGCGCCAGCAGCTTGAAGGGGGCGCCGACAGATACGCAGTATTTT.

In this sample, this clonotype turned up a few times. The CDR3 here is CASSWGQGVAEAFF. CDR3 bases: TGTGCCAGCAGCTGGGGGCAGGGTGTGGCTGAAGCTTTCTTT. The chain uses TRBV5-5 and TRBJ1-1; TRBD1 is a possible D gene (6 bases). The germline gives CDR1 SGHKS, CDR2 YYEKEE (reference sequence). Trimming cost V 3 bases and J 6 bases, with 15 bases left between them. The CDR3 is 14 residues long.

V gene TRBV20-1 combines with J gene TRBJ2-3, with TRBD2 identical over 12 bases. V shed 1 base and J 6 bases; nucleotides not matched to a gene: 8. The CDR3 covers 16 residues. Germline V gene lookup returns CDR1 DFQATT and CDR2 SNEGSKA (reference sequence). The CDR3 DNA follows: TGCAGTGCTAGAGCCCCTCTAGCGGGGGGGCTCGATACGCAGTATTTT. Its protein is CSARAPLAGGLDTQYF.

Only a few counts were recorded for this clonotype. CDR3 sequence reads: CASSLAGTANSPLHF. CDR3 sequence (DNA): TGTGCCAGCAGTTTGGCCGGGACAGCCAATTCACCCCTCCACTTT. The rearrangement uses TRBV12-3 or TRBV12-4 and TRBJ1-6, with TRBD1 matching over 7 bases. The CDR3 has 15 amino acids. After removal of 3 bases from V and 7 bases from J, the junction contained 6 bases not matched to a gene.

The chain recombines TRBV3-1 with TRBJ2-6; TRBD1 is a possible D gene (5 bases). Germline CDR1 is LGHDT and CDR2 is YNNKEL (reference sequence). The CDR3 runs 18 residues. V shed 4 bases and J shed 0 bases, with 16 bases lying between them. CDR3 sequence reads: CASSRARVESSGANVLTF. CDR3 DNA: TGTGCCAGCAGCCGGGCCAGGGTGGAAAGCTCTGGGGCCAACGTCCTGACTTTC.

This clonotype was counted many times. This rearrangement joins TRBV12-3 or TRBV12-4 to TRBJ2-3; D is possibly TRBD2 (7 bases). CDR3 length equals 14 residues. V gave up 2 bases and J gave up 11 bases, with 17 bases separating them. The CDR3 spells CASSLNSGGRWQYF. CDR3 bases: TGTGCCAGCAGTTTAAATTCGGGGGGCCGGTGGCAGTATTTT.

In DNA form, the CDR3 reads TGTGCCAGCAGCAACATAGGTCGGGGACAAGAGACCCAGTACTTC. Its protein product is CASSNIGRGQETQYF. J is TRBJ2-5 and V is TRBV11-2, with TRBD2 as a possible D gene (5 bases). The ends were cut back, 5 bases at V and 2 bases at J, with 15 bases in the middle. Germline CDR1 reads SGHAT; CDR2 reads FQNNGV. There are 15 residues in the CDR3.

This clonotype was found a few times. This chain uses TRBV4-1 with TRBJ1-2; TRBD1 matches at 12 bases. The CDR3 is made up of 15 amino acids. Looked up from germline, CDR1 is MGHRA and CDR2 is YSYEKL. Trimming at V came to 4 bases and at J to 8 bases, leaving 8 bases not matched to a gene. In DNA form, the CDR3 reads TGCGCCAGCAGCCTCCGGGACAGGGGGCCTCGGGGCTACACCTTC. Protein product: CASSLRDRGPRGYTF.

V gene TRBV30 combines with J gene TRBJ1-1; D is unclear. Germline CDR1 GTSNPN, CDR2 SVGIG (reference sequence). V was trimmed by 3 bases and J by 4 bases, leaving 15 bases between them. The CDR3 runs to 14 residues. As DNA, the CDR3 is TGTGCCTGGAGCGGAAGAGCACGTACCACTGAAGCTTTCTTT. Protein sequence: CAWSGRARTTEAFF.

The rearrangement links TRBV18 to TRBJ1-1; D uncertain. CDR1 KGHSH and CDR2 LQKENI come from the germline V gene. Trimming took off 6 bases at V and 6 bases at J, with 8 bases between the two ends. The CDR3 has 11 residues. Here the CDR3 reads CASSLSPEAFF. The CDR3 DNA reads as TGTGCCAGCTCCCTCAGCCCTGAAGCTTTCTTT.

This clonotype has only a few counts. V usage is TRBV29-1 and J usage is TRBJ2-7; D tentatively fits TRBD1 or TRBD2 (5 bases each). The CDR3 has 13 residues. V dropped 2 bases and J dropped 0 bases, with 8 bases sitting between them. Germline-derived CDR1 and CDR2 are SQVTM and ANQGSEA. In nucleotides, the CDR3 is TGCAGCGTTGAATGGGGGAACTCCTACGAGCAGTACTTC. It encodes CSVEWGNSYEQYF.

The chain joins TRBV11-2 to TRBJ2-7; perhaps TRBD1 as D (5 bases). The CDR3 extends over 14 amino acids. CDR1 and CDR2 from the germline V gene are SGHAT and FQNNGV. Trimming pared 1 base from V and 4 bases from J, leaving 11 bases between. The CDR3 spells CASSLAGYGYEQYF. CDR3 bases: TGTGCCAGCAGCTTAGCAGGGTACGGTTACGAGCAGTACTTC.

The rearrangement joins TRBV7-9 to TRBJ2-3, with D tentatively TRBD1 (5 bases). Trimming stripped 2 bases from V and 4 bases from J, with 10 bases between. Germline V lookup: CDR1 SEHNR, CDR2 FQNEAQ (reference sequence). CDR3 length: 14 amino acids. The CDR3 here is CASSLQGDADTQYF. For the CDR3, the DNA is TGTGCCAGCAGCTTACAGGGTGACGCAGATACGCAGTATTTT.

This CDR3 reads CASSQEGVGDSPLHF. In DNA, the CDR3 is TGCGCCAGCAGCCAAGAAGGGGTGGGGGACTCACCCCTCCACTTT. The V call is TRBV4-3, the J call TRBJ1-6, with D tentatively TRBD1 (5 bases). Per the germline V gene, CDR1 is LGHNA and CDR2 is YSLEER. Trimming removed 0 bases from V and 10 bases from J, with 13 bases in between. The CDR3 spans 15 residues.

This clonotype was seen a few times. The chain links TRBV19 to TRBJ1-1; a possible D gene is TRBD1 (5 bases). Germline V gene sequence: CDR1 LNHDA, CDR2 SQIVND (reference sequence). The CDR3 has 13 residues. V shed 8 bases and J shed 10 bases, with 20 bases lying between them. This CDR3 is CASWSVRGPGAFF. CDR3 DNA sequence: TGTGCCAGTTGGTCAGTGCGGGGCCCAGGAGCTTTCTTT.

This clonotype was observed many times. CDR3 coding DNA: TGTGCCAGCAGCTTGAGAGAGAACACCGGGGAGCTGTTTTTT. Translation: CASSLRENTGELFF. This chain joins TRBV7-9 and TRBJ2-2; D call uncertain. CDR1 is SEHNR and CDR2 is FQNEAQ in the germline V gene (reference sequence). The CDR3 spans 14 residues. The V gene lost 3 bases and the J gene lost 1 base, with 6 bases spanning the gap.

This clonotype was seen a handful of times. The V call is TRBV6-6, the J call TRBJ2-1; D not certain. Looked up from germline, CDR1 is MNHNY and CDR2 is SVGAGI (reference sequence). The CDR3 is made up of 12 amino acids. V was shortened by 6 bases and J by 5 bases, with 8 bases between the two germline ends. CDR3 in DNA: TGTGCCAGCAGGCTTATCAACAATGAGCAGTTCTTC. This sequence encodes CASRLINNEQFF.

The chain employs TRBV24-1 and TRBJ2-5, with TRBD2 matching 10 bases. The CDR3 covers 17 residues. V lost 4 bases, J lost 1 base, and 8 bases stayed unmatched. Germline CDR1 and CDR2: KGHDR and SFDVKD. Written as DNA, the CDR3 is TGTGCCACCAGTGACCGCAAGCGGGGGGGACTCCAAGAGACCCAGTACTTC. Translating gives CATSDRKRGGLQETQYF.

This clonotype was found many times. The chain links TRBV9 to TRBJ2-3; D ambiguous. Trimming removed 4 bases from V and 0 bases from J, with 15 bases in between. Per germline, CDR1 SGDLS and CDR2 YYNGEE. The CDR3 covers 16 residues. The CDR3 sequence is CASSPHIASSTDTQYF. CDR3 coding DNA: TGTGCCAGCAGCCCCCACATTGCCTCTAGCACAGATACGCAGTATTTT. Drawing the rest from reference TRBV9 and TRBJ2-3, the complete variable domain is DSGVTQTPKHLITATGQRVTLRCSPRSGDLSVYWYQQSLDQGLQFLIQYYNGEERAKGNILERFSAQQFPDLHSELNLSSLELGDSALYFCASSPHIASSTDTQYFGPGTRLTVL.

This rearrangement joins TRBV12-3 or TRBV12-4 to TRBJ1-3; perhaps TRBD1 as D (5 bases). Trimming shortened V by 6 bases and J by 4 bases, and 16 bases separated the two germline ends. The CDR3 consists of 15 residues. The CDR3 sequence is CASSPAGRKGNTIYF. The CDR3 region has the DNA TGTGCCAGCAGCCCAGCAGGGAGGAAGGGAAACACCATATATTTT.